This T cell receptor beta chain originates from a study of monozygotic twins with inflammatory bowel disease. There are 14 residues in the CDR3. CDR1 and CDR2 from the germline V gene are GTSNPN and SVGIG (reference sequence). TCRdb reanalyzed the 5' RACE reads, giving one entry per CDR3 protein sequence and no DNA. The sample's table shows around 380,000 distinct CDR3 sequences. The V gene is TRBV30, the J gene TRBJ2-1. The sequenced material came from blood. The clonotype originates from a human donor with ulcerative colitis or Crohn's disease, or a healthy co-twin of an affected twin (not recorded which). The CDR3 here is CAWSVERLFNEQFF.